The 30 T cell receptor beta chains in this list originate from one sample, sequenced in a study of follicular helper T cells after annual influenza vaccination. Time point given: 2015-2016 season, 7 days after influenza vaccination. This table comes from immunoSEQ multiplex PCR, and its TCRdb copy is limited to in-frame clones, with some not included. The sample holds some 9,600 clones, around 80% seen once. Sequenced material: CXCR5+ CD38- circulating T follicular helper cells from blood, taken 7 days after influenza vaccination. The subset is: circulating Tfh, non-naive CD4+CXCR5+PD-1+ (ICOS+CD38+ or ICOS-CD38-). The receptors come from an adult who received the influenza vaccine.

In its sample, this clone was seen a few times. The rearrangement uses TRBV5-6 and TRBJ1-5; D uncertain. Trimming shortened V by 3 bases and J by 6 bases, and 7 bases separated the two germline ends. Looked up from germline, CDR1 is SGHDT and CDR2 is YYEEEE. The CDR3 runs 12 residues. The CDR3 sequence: CASSSMGQPQHF. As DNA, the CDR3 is TGTGCCAGCAGCTCAATGGGTCAGCCCCAGCATTTT. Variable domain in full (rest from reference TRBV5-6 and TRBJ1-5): DAGVTQSPTHLIKTRGQQVTLRCSPKSGHDTVSWYQQALGQGPQFIFQYYEEEERQRGNFPDRFSGHQFPNYSSELNVNALLLGDSALYLCASSSMGQPQHFGDGTRLSIL.

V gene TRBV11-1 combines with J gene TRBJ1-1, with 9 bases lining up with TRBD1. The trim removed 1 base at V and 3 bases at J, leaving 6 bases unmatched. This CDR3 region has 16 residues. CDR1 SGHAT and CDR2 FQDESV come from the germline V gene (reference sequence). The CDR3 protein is CASSLVGTGRDTEAFF. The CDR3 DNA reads TGTGCCAGCAGCTTAGTCGGGACAGGGAGGGACACTGAAGCTTTCTTT.

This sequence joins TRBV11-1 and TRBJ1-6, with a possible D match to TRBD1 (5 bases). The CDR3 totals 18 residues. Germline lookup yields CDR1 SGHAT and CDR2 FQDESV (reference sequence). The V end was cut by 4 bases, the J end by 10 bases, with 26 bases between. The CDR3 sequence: CASSYKGRAGNKYSPLHF. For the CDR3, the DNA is TGTGCCAGCAGCTACAAAGGACGGGCAGGGAATAAGTACTCACCCCTCCACTTT.

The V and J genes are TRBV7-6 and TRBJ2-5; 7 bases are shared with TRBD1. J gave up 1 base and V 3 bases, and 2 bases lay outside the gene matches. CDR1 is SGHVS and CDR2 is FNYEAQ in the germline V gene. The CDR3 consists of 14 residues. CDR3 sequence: CASSLGQSQETQYF. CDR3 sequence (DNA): TGTGCCAGCAGCTTGGGACAGTCCCAAGAGACCCAGTACTTC.

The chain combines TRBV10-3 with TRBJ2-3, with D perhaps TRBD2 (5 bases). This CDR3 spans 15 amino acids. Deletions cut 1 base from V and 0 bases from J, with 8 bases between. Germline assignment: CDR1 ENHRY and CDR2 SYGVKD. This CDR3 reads CAISEYTSSTDTQYF. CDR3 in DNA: TGTGCCATCAGTGAGTATACTAGTAGCACAGATACGCAGTATTTT.

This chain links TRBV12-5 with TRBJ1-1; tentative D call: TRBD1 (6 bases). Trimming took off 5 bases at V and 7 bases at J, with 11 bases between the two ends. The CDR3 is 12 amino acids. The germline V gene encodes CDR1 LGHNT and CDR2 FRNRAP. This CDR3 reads CASGVTDSEAFF. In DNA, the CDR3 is TGTGCTAGTGGTGTGACGGACAGTGAAGCTTTCTTT.

CDR3 residues: CASSSDRGRGEKLFF. CDR3 DNA: TGTGCCAGCAGCTCGGACAGGGGGCGCGGTGAAAAACTGTTTTTT. This chain uses TRBV7-9 with TRBJ1-4, with 11 positions matching TRBD1. The length of the CDR3 is 15 residues. Germline CDR1 is SEHNR and CDR2 is FQNEAQ (reference sequence). V lost 4 bases and J lost 7; bases outside the gene matches: 5.

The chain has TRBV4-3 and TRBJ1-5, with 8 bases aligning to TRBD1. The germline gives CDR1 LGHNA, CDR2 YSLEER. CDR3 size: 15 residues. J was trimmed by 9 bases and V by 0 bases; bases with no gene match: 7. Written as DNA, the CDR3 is TGCGCCAGCAGCCAAGACGGTACAGGGGGAGGGCCCCAGCATTTT. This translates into CASSQDGTGGGPQHF.

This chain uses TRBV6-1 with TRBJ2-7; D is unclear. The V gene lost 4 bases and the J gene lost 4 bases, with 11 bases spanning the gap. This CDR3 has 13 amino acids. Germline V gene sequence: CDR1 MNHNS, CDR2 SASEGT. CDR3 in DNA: TGTGCCAGCAGTGTTGGCCCCTATTACGAGCAGTACTTC. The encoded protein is CASSVGPYYEQYF.

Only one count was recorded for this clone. The CDR3 protein is CASSVPGDPGTEAFF. The CDR3 DNA reads TGTGCCAGCAGTGTCCCCGGGGATCCTGGCACTGAAGCTTTCTTT. This chain connects TRBV28 to TRBJ1-1, with D unclear. The germline V and J ends were trimmed by 5 bases and 4 bases, with 17 bases remaining between them. CDR1 is MDHEN and CDR2 is SYDVKM in the germline V gene. The CDR3 runs to 15 residues.

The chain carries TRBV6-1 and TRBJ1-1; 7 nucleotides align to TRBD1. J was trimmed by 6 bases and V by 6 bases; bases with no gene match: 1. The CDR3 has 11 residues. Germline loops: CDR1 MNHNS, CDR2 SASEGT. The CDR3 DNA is TGTGCCAGCAGAGGACAGGCTGAAGCTTTCTTT. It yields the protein CASRGQAEAFF.

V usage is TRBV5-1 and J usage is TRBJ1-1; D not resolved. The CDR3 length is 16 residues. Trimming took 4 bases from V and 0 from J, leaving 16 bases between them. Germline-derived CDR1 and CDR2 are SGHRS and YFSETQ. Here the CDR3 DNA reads TGCGCCAGCAGCACGGGTGAGGCGGCCTTGAACACTGAAGCTTTCTTT. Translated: CASSTGEAALNTEAFF.

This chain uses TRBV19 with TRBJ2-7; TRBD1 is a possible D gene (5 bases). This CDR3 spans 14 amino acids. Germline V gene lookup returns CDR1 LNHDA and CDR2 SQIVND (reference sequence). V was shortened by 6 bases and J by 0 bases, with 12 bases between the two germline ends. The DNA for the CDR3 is TGTGCCAGTAGAAGGACATCGAGCTCCTACGAGCAGTACTTC. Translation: CASRRTSSSYEQYF. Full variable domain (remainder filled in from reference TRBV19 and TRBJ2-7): DGGITQSPKYLFRKEGQNVTLSCEQNLNHDAMYWYRQDPGQGLRLIYYSQIVNDFQKGDIAEGYSVSREKKESFPLTVTSAQKNPTAFYLCASRRTSSSYEQYFGPGTRLTVT.

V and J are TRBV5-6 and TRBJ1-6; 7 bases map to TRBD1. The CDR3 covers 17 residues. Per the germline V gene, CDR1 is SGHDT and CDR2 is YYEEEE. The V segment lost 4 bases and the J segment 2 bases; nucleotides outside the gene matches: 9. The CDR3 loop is CASSQYHRGTYNSPLHF. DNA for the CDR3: TGTGCCAGCAGCCAATACCACAGGGGTACCTATAATTCACCCCTCCACTTT.

CDR3 in amino acids: CASSIRTAEPAYEQYF. CDR3 bases: TGTGCCAGTAGTATTAGGACAGCCGAGCCAGCCTACGAGCAGTACTTC. The chain is built from TRBV19 and TRBJ2-7; TRBD1 is a possible D gene (6 bases). The germline CDR1 and CDR2 sequences are LNHDA and SQIVND (reference sequence). Trimming took off 3 bases at V and 2 bases at J, with 17 bases between the two ends. The CDR3 contains 16 residues.

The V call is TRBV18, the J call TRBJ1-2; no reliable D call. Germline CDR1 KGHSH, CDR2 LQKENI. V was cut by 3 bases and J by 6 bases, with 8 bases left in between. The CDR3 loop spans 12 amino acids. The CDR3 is CASSPDGDGYTF. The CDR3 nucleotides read TGTGCCAGCTCACCCGACGGCGATGGCTACACCTTC. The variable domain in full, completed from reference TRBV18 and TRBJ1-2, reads NAGVMQNPRHLVRRRGQEARLRCSPMKGHSHVYWYRQLPEEGLKFMVYLQKENIIDESGMPKERFSAEFPKEGPSILRIQQVVRGDSAAYFCASSPDGDGYTFGSGTRLTVV.

The CDR3 protein is CASSTDPTDTQYF. The CDR3 coding sequence is TGTGCCAGCTCAACGGACCCCACAGATACGCAGTATTTT. V gene TRBV18 combines with J gene TRBJ2-3; D is ambiguous. V shed 5 bases and J shed 2 bases, with 8 bases lying between them. CDR3 length: 13 amino acids. The V gene's germline CDR1 is KGHSH and CDR2 LQKENI.

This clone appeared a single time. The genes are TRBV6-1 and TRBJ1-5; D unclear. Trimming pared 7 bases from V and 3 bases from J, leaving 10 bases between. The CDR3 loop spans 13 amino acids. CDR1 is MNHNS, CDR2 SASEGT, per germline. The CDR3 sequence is CASIRAYNQPQHF. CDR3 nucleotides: TGTGCCAGCATTCGGGCCTACAATCAGCCCCAGCATTTT.

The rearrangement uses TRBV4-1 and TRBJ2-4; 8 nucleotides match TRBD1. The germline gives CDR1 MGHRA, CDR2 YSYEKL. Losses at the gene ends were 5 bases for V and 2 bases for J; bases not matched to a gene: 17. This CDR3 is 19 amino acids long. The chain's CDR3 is CASSIRTGMVAGTKNIQYF. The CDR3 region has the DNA TGCGCCAGCAGCATACGGACAGGGATGGTGGCGGGTACCAAAAACATTCAGTACTTC.

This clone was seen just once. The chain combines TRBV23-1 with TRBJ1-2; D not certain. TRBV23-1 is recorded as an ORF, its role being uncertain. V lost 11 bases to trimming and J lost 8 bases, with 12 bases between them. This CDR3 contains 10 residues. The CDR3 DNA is TGCGCCTGCATGGGCCGGGGCTACACCTTC. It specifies CACMGRGYTF.

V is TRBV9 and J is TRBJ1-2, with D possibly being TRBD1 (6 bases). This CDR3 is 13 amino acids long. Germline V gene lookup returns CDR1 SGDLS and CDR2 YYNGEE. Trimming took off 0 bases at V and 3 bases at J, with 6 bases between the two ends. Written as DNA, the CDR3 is TGTGCCAGCAGCGTAGACAGGGACTATGGCTACACCTTC. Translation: CASSVDRDYGYTF.

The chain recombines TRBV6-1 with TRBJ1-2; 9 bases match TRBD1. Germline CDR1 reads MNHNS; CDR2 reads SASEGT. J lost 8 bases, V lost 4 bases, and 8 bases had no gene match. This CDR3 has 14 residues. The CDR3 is CASSAEQGALGYTF. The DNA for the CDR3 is TGTGCCAGCAGTGCGGAACAGGGGGCCTTGGGCTACACCTTC.

CDR3 amino acids: CASSGQGLSEQFF. The DNA of the CDR3 is TGTGCCAGCAGCGGACAGGGGTTAAGTGAGCAGTTCTTC. This chain connects TRBV2 to TRBJ2-1; 9 nucleotides agree with TRBD1. J lost 9 bases, V lost 6 bases, and 6 bases had no gene match. Germline loops: CDR1 SNHLY, CDR2 FYNNEI. CDR3 size: 13 residues.

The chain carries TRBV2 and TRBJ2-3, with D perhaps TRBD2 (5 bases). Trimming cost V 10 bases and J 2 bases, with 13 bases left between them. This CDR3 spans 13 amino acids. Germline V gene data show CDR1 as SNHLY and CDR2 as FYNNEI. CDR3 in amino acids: CATQRAVTDTQYF. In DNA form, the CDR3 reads TGTGCCACCCAGCGAGCGGTCACAGATACGCAGTATTTT.

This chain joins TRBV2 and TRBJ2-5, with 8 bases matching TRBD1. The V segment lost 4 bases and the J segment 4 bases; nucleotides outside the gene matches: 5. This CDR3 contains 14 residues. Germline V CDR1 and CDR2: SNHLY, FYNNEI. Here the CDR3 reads CASSAQGDVETQYF. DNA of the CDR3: TGTGCCAGCAGTGCACAGGGGGATGTAGAGACCCAGTACTTC.

The CDR3 DNA sequence: TGTGCCACCCCAACCCGAGGAGGGAAAGGGTGGAACTCCGGGGGGAGCTCCTACAATGAGCAGTTCTTC. Protein sequence: CATPTRGGKGWNSGGSSYNEQFF. The chain combines TRBV27 with TRBJ2-1; the match to TRBD2 covers 7 bases. Looked up from germline, CDR1 is MNHEY and CDR2 is SMNVEV (reference sequence). Trimming took 10 bases from V and 0 from J; bases not matched to a gene: 33. There are 23 residues in the CDR3.

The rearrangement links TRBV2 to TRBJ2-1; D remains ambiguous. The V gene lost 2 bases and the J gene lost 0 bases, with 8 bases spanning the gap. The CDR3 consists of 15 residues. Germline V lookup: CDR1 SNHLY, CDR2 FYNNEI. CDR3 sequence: CASSESGSSYNEQFF. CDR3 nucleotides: TGTGCCAGCAGTGAATCTGGAAGCTCCTACAATGAGCAGTTCTTC.

Here the CDR3 DNA reads TGTGCCAGCAGCTTGCGGGATTCACCCCTCCACTTT. Encoded protein: CASSLRDSPLHF. The chain carries TRBV5-6 and TRBJ1-6; D not resolved. The CDR3 covers 12 residues. Per germline, CDR1 SGHDT and CDR2 YYEEEE. Between the trimmed V and J ends, which lost 1 base and 8 bases, there was a span of 4 bases.

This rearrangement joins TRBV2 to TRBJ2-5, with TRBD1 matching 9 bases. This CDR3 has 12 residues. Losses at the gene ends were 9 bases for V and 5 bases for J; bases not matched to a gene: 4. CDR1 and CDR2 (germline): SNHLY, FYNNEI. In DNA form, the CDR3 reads TGTGCCAGTGCGGGACAGGGTGAGACCCAGTACTTC. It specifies CASAGQGETQYF. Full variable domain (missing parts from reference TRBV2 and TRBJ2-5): EPEVTQTPSHQVTQMGQEVILRCVPISNHLYFYWYRQILGQKVEFLVSFYNNEISEKSEIFDDQFSVERPDGSNFTLKIRSTKLEDSAMYFCASAGQGETQYFGPGTRLLVL.

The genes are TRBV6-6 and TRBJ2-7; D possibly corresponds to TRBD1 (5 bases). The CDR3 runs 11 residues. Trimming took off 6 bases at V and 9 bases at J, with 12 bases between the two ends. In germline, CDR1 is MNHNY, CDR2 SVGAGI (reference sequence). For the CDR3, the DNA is TGTGCCAGCAGCTCACAGGAAGGGCAGTACTTC. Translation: CASSSQEGQYF.